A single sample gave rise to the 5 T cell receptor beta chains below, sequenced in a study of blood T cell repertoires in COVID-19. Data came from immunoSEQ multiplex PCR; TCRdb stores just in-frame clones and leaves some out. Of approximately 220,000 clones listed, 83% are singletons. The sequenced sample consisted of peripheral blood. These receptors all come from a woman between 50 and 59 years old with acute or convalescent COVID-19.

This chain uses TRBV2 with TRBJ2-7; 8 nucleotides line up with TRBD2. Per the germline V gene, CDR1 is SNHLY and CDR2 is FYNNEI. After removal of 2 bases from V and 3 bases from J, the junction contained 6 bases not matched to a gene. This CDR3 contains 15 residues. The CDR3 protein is CASSERGTRDYEQYF. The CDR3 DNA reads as TGTGCCAGCAGTGAAAGGGGGACTAGAGACTACGAGCAGTACTTC.

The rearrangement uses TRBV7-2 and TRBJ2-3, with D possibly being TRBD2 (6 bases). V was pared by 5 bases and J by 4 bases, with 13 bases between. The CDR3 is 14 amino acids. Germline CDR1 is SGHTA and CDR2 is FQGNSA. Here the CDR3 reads CASSPERVADTQYF. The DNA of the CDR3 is TGTGCCAGCAGCCCGGAGCGGGTTGCAGATACGCAGTATTTT. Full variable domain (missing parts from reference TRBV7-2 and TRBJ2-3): GAGVSQSPSNKVTEKGKDVELRCDPISGHTALYWYRQSLGQGLEFLIYFQGNSAPDKSGLPSDRFSAERTGGSVSTLTIQRTQQEDSAVYLCASSPERVADTQYFGPGTRLTVL.

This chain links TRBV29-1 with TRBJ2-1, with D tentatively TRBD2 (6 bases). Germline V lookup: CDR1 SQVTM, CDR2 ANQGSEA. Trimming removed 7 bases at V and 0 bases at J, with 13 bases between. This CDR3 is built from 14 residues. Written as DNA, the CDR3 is TGCAGCGCCCGACTAGGGAGCTCCTACAATGAGCAGTTCTTC. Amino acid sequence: CSARLGSSYNEQFF.

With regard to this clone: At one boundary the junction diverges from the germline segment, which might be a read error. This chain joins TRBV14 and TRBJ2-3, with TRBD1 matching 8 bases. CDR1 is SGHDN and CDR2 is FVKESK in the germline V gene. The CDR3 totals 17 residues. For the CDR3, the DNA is TGTGCCAGCAGCCAAGGCTATCCGGGACAGGTTACAGCTACGCAGTATTTT. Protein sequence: CASSQGYPGQVTATQYF.

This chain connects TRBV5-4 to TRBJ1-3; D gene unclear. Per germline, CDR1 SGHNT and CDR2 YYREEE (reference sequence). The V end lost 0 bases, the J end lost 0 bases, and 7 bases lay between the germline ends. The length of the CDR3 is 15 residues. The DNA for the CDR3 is TGTGCCAGCAGCTTGGGAGGGAACTCTGGAAACACCATATATTTT. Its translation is CASSLGGNSGNTIYF.